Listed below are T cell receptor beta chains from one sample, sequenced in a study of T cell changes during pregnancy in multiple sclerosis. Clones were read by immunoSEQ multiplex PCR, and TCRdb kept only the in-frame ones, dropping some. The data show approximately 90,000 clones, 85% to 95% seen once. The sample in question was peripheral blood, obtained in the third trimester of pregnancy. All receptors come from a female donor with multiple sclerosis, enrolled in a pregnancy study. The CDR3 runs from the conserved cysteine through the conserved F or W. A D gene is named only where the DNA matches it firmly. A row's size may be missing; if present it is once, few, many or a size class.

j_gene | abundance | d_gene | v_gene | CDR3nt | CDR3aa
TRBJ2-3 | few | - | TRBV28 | TGTGCCAGCAGATCTGGGACTACAGATACGCAGTATTTT | CASRSGTTDTQYF
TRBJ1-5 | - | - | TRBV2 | TGTGCCAGCACCTCGGACGGGGGAAATCAGCCCCAGCATTTT | CASTSDGGNQPQHF
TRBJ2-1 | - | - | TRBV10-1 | TGCGCCAGCAGTGGTAGTAGAAGAGGTGAGCAGTTCTTC | CASSGSRRGEQFF
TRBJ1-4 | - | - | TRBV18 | TGTGCCAGCTCACCGGAGAATCCCACCGCTCTTAATGAAAAACTGTTTTTT | CASSPENPTALNEKLFF
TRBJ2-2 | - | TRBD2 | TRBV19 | TGTGCCAGTAATTTACTAGCGGGCTACACCGGGGAGCTGTTTTTT | CASNLLAGYTGELFF
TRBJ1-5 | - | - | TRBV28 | TGTGCCACCCTGGGAGGGGGGGTAGGCAATCAGCCCCAGCATTTT | CATLGGGVGNQPQHF
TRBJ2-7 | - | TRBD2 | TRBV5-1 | TGCGCCAGCAGCTTGGTTCGCGGGGGTCGGTACGAGCAGTACTTC | CASSLVRGGRYEQYF
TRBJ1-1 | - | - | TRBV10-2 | TGCGCCAGCAGTGAAGGACAGCGGAACACTGAAGCTTTCTTT | CASSEGQRNTEAFF
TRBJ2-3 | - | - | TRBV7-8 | TGTGCCAGCAGTTTCCTCCGGGCAGATACGCAGTATTTT | CASSFLRADTQYF
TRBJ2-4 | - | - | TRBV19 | TGTGCCAGTAGTATAGGAACGGTAATTATAGCCAAAAACATTCAGTACTTC | CASSIGTVIIAKNIQYF
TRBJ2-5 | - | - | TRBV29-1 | TGCAGCGTGGGGAGGGGGGAAGAGACCCAGTACTTC | CSVGRGEETQYF
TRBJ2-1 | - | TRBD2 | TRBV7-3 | TGTGCCAGCAGCCGCGGGACTAGCGGCTACAATGAGCAGTTCTTC | CASSRGTSGYNEQFF
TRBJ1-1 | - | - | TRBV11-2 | TGTGCCAGCAGCCGGACAGACCAAAACACTGAAGCTTTCTTT | CASSRTDQNTEAFF
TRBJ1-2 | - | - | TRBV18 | TGTGCCAGCTCCCCCGGGATTGGCTACACCTTC | CASSPGIGYTF
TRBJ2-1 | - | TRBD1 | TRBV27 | TGTGCCAGCAGGGGGAGGGGACAGGGGGTAAATGAGCAGTTCTTC | CASRGRGQGVNEQFF
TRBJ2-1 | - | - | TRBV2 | TGTGCCAGCAGTGAGGATGGTAGCACCTACAATGAGCAGTTCTTC | CASSEDGSTYNEQFF
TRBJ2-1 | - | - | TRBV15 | TGTGCCACCAGCGCCCGTAGGGGTGGGGGGTCGAATGAGCAGTTCTTC | CATSARRGGGSNEQFF
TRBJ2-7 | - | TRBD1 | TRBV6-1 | TGTGCCAGCAGGGAGCAGGGGGCCTCCTACGAGCAGTACTTC | CASREQGASYEQYF
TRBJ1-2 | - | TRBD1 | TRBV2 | TGTGCCACCGGGACAGATTTTTATGGCTACACCTTC | CATGTDFYGYTF
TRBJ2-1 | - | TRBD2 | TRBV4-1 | TGCGCCAGCAGGAGCGGGACTCCCTACAATGAGCAGTTCTTC | CASRSGTPYNEQFF
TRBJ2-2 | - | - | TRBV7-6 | TGTGCCAGCAGCGTTACCGGGAACACCGGGGAGCTGTTTTTT | CASSVTGNTGELFF
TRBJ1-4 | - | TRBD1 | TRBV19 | TGTGCCAGTAGTCCCGGACAGGGGATCAGTGCCGAAAAACTGTTTTTT | CASSPGQGISAEKLFF
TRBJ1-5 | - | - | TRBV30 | TGTGCCTGGGGCGGCAGTAGCAATCAGCCCCAGCATTTT | CAWGGSSNQPQHF
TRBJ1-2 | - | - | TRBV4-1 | TGCGCCAGCAGCCAAAGGAGAGCAGGGGCCGATAACTATGGCTACACCTTC | CASSQRRAGADNYGYTF
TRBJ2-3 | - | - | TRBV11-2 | TGTGCCAGCAGCCCAATGACTAGCACAGATACGCAGTATTTT | CASSPMTSTDTQYF
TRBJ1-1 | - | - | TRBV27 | TGTGCCAGCAGTTTATTCTACGGGACTGAAGCTTTCTTT | CASSLFYGTEAFF
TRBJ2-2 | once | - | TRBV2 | TGTGCCAGCAGTGAATTATGGAACACCGGGGAGCTGTTTTTT | CASSELWNTGELFF
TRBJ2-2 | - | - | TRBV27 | TGTGCCAGCAGTTTAGTTTCCGGGAGCCCACTCGGGGAGCTGTTTTTT | CASSLVSGSPLGELFF
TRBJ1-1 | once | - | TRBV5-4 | TGTGCCAGCAGCTTGGAAAGTCGGGGAAGCACTGAAGCTTTCTTT | CASSLESRGSTEAFF